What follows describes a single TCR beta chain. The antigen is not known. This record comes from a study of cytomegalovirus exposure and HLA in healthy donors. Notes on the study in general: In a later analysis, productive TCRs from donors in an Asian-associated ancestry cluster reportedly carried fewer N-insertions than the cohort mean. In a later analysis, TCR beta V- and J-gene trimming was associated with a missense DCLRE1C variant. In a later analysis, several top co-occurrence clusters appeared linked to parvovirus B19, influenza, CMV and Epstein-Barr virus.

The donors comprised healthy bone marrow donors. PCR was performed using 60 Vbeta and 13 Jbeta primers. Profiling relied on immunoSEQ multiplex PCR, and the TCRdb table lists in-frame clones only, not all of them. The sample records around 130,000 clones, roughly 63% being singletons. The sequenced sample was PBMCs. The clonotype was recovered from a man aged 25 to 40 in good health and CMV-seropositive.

The CDR3 nucleotides read TGCAGTGCAGGACAGGGAACCGGCTACACCTTC. As protein: CSAGQGTGYTF. The gene calls are TRBV20-1 and TRBJ1-2; 8 bases match TRBD1. CDR3 length: 11 residues. The V segment lost 6 bases and the J segment 8 bases; nucleotides outside the gene matches: 5. Germline V gene data show CDR1 as DFQATT and CDR2 as SNEGSKA (reference sequence).